A single sample is the source of the 8 T cell receptor beta chains below, sequenced in a study of T-cell memory formation after mild COVID-19. MiXCR, applied by TCRdb to the 5' RACE reads, yields one record per CDR3 protein. The data contain fewer than 650,000 distinct CDR3 sequences, 15% to 20% of them seen just once; the ten biggest clones take up roughly 7.7%. The sample consisted of PBMCs or a T cell subset sorted from them (not recorded which). The receptors stem from an adult woman who had mild COVID-19 (a few samples of this study predate the infection). Cell type and time point are not known.

This clonotype has just a few counts. This chain joins TRBV21-1 and TRBJ2-2; the table's D call of TRBD1 was not tested on the DNA. TRBV21-1 represents a pseudogene. This CDR3 contains 16 residues. Here the CDR3 reads CASRRGGSSSTGELFF. CDR3 nucleotides: TGTGCCAGCCGTAGGGGGGGATCATCTTCTACCGGGGAGCTGTTTTTT.

The chain joins TRBV12-3 or TRBV12-4 to TRBJ1-2; D remains unclear. This CDR3 region has 16 residues. Trimming removed 0 bases from V and 1 base from J, with 12 bases in between. The CDR3 loop is CASSLASVQDNYGYTF. The CDR3 DNA sequence: TGTGCCAGCAGTTTAGCCTCAGTGCAGGATAACTATGGCTACACCTTC.

V is TRBV5-1 and J is TRBJ1-5; TRBD1 might be the D (6 bases). Trimming took off 2 bases at V and 1 base at J, with 7 bases between the two ends. Germline-derived CDR1 and CDR2 are SGHRS and YFSETQ. CDR3 length equals 14 residues. The CDR3 DNA reads TGCGCCAGCAGCTTAACAGGGAGCAATCAGCCCCAGCATTTT. Translated, it gives CASSLTGSNQPQHF.

This clonotype was picked up a small number of times. This chain uses TRBV3-1 with TRBJ2-1; 11 bases agree with TRBD2. Trimming removed 5 bases from V and 6 bases from J; junction bases left unmatched: 3. CDR3 length: 14 amino acids. In germline, CDR1 is LGHDT, CDR2 YNNKEL (reference sequence). The CDR3: CASSNSGGANEQFF. In DNA, the CDR3 is TGTGCCAGCAGCAATAGCGGGGGGGCCAATGAGCAGTTCTTC.

This clonotype turned up a few times. The chain employs TRBV25-1 and TRBJ1-6, with D unresolved. This CDR3 is 10 amino acids long. The germline V gene has CDR1 MGHDK and CDR2 SYGVNS. V dropped 7 bases and J dropped 15 bases, with 10 bases sitting between them. Here the CDR3 reads CASNIYVLHF. CDR3 nucleotide sequence: TGTGCCAGCAACATATACGTCCTCCACTTT.

This chain joins TRBV30 and TRBJ1-5; a possible D gene is TRBD1 (5 bases). V lost 1 base and J lost 2, with 9 bases in between. The CDR3 runs to 14 residues. Germline-derived CDR1 and CDR2 are GTSNPN and SVGIG (reference sequence). The CDR3 bases are TGTGCCTGGAGTGACTGGGGGGGCAATCAGCCCCAGCATTTT. Protein sequence: CAWSDWGGNQPQHF. Drawing the rest from reference TRBV30 and TRBJ1-5, the complete variable domain is SQTIHQWPATLVQPVGSPLSLECTVEGTSNPNLYWYRQAAGRGLQLLFYSVGIGQISSEVPQNLSASRPQDRQFILSSKKLLLSDSGFYLCAWSDWGGNQPQHFGDGTRLSIL.

This clonotype was seen repeatedly, ten times or more. The chain carries TRBV5-1 and TRBJ2-7; D gene uncertain. The CDR3 has 16 amino acids. V lost 0 bases and J lost 4, with 17 bases in between. CDR1 is SGHRS and CDR2 is YFSETQ in the germline V gene. The CDR3 is CASSLETADHPYEQYF. Here the CDR3 DNA reads TGCGCCAGCAGCTTGGAAACAGCCGACCACCCTTACGAGCAGTACTTC.

This clonotype was observed a few times. CDR3 loop: CASSPTLAGLYGYTF. CDR3 coding DNA: TGTGCCAGCAGTCCCACCCTAGCGGGGCTCTATGGCTACACCTTC. The rearrangement uses TRBV12-3 or TRBV12-4 and TRBJ1-2; maybe TRBD1 (5 bases). V lost 5 bases and J 4 bases, leaving 17 bases between the germline ends. The CDR3 has 15 residues.